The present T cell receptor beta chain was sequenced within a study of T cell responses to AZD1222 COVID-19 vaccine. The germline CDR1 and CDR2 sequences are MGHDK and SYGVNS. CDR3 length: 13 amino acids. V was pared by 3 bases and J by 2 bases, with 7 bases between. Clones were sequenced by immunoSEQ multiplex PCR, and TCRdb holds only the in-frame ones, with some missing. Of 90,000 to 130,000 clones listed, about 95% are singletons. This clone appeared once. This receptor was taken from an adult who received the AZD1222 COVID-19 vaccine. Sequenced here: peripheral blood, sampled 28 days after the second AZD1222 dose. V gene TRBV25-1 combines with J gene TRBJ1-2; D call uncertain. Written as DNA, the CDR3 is TGTGCCAGCAGTGAGGAGGCGAACTATGGCTACACCTTC. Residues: CASSEEANYGYTF.